This TCR beta chain was profiled in a study of blood T cell repertoires in COVID-19. A few counts support this clone. Trimming took off 5 bases at V and 4 bases at J, with 15 bases between the two ends. Germline V CDR1 and CDR2: SEHNR, FQNEAQ (reference sequence). This CDR3 is 14 amino acids long. Assay used: immunoSEQ multiplex PCR; TCRdb lists only in-frame clones, some missing. The sample contains tens of thousands of clones, around 90% of which appear only once. The origin of this receptor is a man aged 40-49 years with COVID-19, enrolled during active disease. The chain has TRBV7-9 and TRBJ2-7; maybe TRBD1 (6 bases). Sequencing used peripheral blood. The CDR3 is CASSVRTDPYEQYF. CDR3 bases: TGTGCCAGCAGCGTTCGGACAGACCCATACGAGCAGTACTTC.